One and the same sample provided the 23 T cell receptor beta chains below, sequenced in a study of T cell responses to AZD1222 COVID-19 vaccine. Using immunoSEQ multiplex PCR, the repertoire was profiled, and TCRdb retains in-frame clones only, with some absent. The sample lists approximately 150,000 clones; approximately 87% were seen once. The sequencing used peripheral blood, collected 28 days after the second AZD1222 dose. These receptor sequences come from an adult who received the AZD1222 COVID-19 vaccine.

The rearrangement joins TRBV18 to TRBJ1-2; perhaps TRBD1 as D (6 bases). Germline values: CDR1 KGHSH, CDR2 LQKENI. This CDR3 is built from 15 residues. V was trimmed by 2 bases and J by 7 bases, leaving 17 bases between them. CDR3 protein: CASSPSTGSLSGYTF. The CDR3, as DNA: TGTGCCAGCTCACCATCAACAGGGAGTTTGAGTGGCTACACCTTC.

In nucleotides, the CDR3 is TGTGCCAGCAGCCCAGATCGGCTAGCGGGTAACGAGCAGTACGTC. Translated: CASSPDRLAGNEQYV. The genes are TRBV7-8 and TRBJ2-7, with 8 bases matching TRBD2. Germline V CDR1 and CDR2: SGHVS, FQNEAQ. This CDR3 comprises 15 residues. Losses at the gene ends were 5 bases for V and 5 bases for J; bases not matched to a gene: 11.

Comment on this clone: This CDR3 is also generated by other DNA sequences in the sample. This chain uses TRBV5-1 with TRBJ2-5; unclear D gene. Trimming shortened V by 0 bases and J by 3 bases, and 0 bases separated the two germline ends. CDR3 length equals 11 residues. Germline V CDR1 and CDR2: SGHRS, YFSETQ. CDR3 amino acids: CASSLEETQYF. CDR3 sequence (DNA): TGCGCCAGCAGCTTGGAAGAGACCCAGTACTTC. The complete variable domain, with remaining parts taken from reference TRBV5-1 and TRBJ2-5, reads KAGVTQTPRYLIKTRGQQVTLSCSPISGHRSVSWYQQTPGQGLQFLFEYFSETQRNKGNFPGRFSGRQFSNSRSEMNVSTLELGDSALYLCASSLEETQYFGPGTRLLVL.

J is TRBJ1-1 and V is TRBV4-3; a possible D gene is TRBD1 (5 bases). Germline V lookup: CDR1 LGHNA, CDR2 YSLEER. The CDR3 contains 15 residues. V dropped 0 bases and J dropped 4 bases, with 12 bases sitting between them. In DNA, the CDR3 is TGCGCCAGCAGCCAAGATCGGGGTGGGGGCACTGAAGCTTTCTTT. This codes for CASSQDRGGGTEAFF.

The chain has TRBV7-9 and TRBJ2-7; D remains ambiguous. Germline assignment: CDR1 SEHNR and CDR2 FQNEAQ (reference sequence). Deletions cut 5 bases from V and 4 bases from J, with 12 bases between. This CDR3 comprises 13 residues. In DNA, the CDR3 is TGTGCCAGCAGCCGACTCACTTATTACGAGCAGTACTTC. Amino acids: CASSRLTYYEQYF.

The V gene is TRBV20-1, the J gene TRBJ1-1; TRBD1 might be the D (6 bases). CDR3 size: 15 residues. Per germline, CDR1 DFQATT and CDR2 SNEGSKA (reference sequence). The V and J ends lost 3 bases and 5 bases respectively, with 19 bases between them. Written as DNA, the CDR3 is TGCAGTGCTAGTTTGTCGGGACAACAACGGACTGAAGCTTTCTTT. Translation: CSASLSGQQRTEAFF.

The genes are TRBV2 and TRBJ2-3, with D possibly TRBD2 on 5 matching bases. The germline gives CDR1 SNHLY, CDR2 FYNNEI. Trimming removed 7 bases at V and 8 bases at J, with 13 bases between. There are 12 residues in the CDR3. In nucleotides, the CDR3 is TGTGCCAGCACGAGAGGAGGACGTACGCAGTATTTT. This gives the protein CASTRGGRTQYF. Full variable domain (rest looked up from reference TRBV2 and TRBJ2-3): EPEVTQTPSHQVTQMGQEVILRCVPISNHLYFYWYRQILGQKVEFLVSFYNNEISEKSEIFDDQFSVERPDGSNFTLKIRSTKLEDSAMYFCASTRGGRTQYFGPGTRLTVL.

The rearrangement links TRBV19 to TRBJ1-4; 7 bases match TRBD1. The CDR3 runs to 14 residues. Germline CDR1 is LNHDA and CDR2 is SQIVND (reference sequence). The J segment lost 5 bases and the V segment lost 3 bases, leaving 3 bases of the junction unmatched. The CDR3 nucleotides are TGTGCCAGTAGTATTGGACAGGTGAATGAAAAACTGTTTTTT. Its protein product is CASSIGQVNEKLFF.

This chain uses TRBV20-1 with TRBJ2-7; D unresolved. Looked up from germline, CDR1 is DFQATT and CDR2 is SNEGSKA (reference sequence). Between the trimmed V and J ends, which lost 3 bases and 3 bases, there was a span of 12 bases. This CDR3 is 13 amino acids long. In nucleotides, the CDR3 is TGCAGTGCTAGTCGGCTAGATGTCTACGAGCAGTACTTC. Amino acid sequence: CSASRLDVYEQYF.

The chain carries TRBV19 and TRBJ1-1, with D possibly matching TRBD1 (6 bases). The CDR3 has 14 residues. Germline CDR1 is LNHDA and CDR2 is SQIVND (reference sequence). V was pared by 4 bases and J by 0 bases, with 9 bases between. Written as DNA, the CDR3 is TGTGCCAGTAGTACCCAGGGGATGAACACTGAAGCTTTCTTT. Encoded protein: CASSTQGMNTEAFF. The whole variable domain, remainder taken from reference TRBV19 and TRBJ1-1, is DGGITQSPKYLFRKEGQNVTLSCEQNLNHDAMYWYRQDPGQGLRLIYYSQIVNDFQKGDIAEGYSVSREKKESFPLTVTSAQKNPTAFYLCASSTQGMNTEAFFGQGTRLTVV.

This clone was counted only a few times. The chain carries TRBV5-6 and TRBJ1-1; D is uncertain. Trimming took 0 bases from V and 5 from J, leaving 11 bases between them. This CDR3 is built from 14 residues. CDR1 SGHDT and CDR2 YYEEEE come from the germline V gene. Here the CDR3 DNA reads TGTGCCAGCAGCTTGGTGGGAGTGGGGACTGAAGCTTTCTTT. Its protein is CASSLVGVGTEAFF.

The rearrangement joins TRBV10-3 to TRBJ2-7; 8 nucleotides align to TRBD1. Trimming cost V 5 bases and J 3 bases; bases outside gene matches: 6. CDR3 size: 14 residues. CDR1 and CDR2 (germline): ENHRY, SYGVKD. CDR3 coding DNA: TGTGCCATCAGTAGACAGGGGAAGGACTACGAGCAGTACTTC. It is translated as CAISRQGKDYEQYF.

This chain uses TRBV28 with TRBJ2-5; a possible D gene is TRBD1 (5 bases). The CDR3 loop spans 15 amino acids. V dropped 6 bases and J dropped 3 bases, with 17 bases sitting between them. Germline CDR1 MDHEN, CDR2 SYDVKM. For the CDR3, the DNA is TGTGCCAGCAGCCTAGGGCAAACAGGAAAAGAGACCCAGTACTTC. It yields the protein CASSLGQTGKETQYF. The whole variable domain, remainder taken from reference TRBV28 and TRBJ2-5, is DVKVTQSSRYLVKRTGEKVFLECVQDMDHENMFWYRQDPGLGLRLIYFSYDVKMKEKGDIPEGYSVSREKKERFSLILESASTNQTSMYLCASSLGQTGKETQYFGPGTRLLVL.

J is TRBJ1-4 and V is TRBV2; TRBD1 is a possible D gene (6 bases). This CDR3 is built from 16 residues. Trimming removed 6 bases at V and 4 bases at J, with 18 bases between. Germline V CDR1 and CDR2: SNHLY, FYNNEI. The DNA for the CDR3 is TGTGCCAGCAGCAAACAGGGAGGAATGAGTAATGAAAAACTGTTTTTT. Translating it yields CASSKQGGMSNEKLFF.

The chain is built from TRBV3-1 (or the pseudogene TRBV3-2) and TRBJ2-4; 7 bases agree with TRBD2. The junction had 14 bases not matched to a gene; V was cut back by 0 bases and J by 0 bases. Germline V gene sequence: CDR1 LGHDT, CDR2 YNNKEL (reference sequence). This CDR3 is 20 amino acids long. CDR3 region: CASSQENWGEGPLAKNIQYF. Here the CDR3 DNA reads TGTGCCAGCAGCCAAGAAAATTGGGGGGAGGGCCCCCTAGCCAAAAACATTCAGTACTTC.

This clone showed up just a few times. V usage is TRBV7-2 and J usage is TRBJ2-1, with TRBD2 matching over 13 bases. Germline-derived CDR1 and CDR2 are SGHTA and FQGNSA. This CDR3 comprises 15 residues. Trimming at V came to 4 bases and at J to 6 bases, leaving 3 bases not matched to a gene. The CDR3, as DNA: TGTGCCAGCAGCTCCGGGACTAGCGGGACCAATGAGCAGTTCTTC. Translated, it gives CASSSGTSGTNEQFF. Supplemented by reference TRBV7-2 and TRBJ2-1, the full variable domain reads GAGVSQSPSNKVTEKGKDVELRCDPISGHTALYWYRQSLGQGLEFLIYFQGNSAPDKSGLPSDRFSAERTGGSVSTLTIQRTQQEDSAVYLCASSSGTSGTNEQFFGPGTRLTVL.

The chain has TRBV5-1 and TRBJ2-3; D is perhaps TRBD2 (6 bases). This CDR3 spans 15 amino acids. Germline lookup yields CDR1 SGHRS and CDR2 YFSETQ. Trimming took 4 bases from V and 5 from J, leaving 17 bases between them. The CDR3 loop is CASSPHRDSRDTQYF. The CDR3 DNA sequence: TGCGCCAGCAGCCCCCACCGGGACTCCAGAGATACGCAGTATTTT.

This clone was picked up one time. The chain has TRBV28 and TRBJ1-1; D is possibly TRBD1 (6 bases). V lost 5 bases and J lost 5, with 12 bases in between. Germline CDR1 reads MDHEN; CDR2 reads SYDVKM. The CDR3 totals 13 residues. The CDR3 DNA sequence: TGTGCCAGCAGTCCCACCGGGACAACTGAAGCTTTCTTT. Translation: CASSPTGTTEAFF.

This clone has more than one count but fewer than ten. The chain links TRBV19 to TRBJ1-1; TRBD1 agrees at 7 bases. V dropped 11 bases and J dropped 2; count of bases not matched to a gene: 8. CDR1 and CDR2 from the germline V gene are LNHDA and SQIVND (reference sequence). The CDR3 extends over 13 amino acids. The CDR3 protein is CAANRGPNTEAFF. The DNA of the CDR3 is TGTGCCGCCAATAGGGGGCCTAACACTGAAGCTTTCTTT. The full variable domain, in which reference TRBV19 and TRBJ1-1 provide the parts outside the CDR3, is DGGITQSPKYLFRKEGQNVTLSCEQNLNHDAMYWYRQDPGQGLRLIYYSQIVNDFQKGDIAEGYSVSREKKESFPLTVTSAQKNPTAFYLCAANRGPNTEAFFGQGTRLTVV.

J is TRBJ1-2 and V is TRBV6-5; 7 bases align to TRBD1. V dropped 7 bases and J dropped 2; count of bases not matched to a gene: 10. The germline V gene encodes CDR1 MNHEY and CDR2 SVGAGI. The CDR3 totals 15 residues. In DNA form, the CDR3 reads TGTGCCAGCAAAATAAGACAGGGAATGAACTATGGCTACACCTTC. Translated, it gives CASKIRQGMNYGYTF.

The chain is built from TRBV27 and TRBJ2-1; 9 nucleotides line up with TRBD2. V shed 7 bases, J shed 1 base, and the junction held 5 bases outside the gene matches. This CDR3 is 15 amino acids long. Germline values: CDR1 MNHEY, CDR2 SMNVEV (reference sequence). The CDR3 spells CASNGREGSYNEQFF. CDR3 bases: TGTGCCAGCAACGGGCGGGAGGGGTCCTACAATGAGCAGTTCTTC.

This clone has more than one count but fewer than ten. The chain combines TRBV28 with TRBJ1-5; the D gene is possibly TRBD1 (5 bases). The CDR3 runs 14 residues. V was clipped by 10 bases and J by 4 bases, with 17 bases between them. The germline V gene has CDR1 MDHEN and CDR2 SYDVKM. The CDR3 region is CANSRDGRNQPQHF. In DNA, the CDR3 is TGTGCCAATAGCCGGGACGGGAGAAATCAGCCCCAGCATTTT.

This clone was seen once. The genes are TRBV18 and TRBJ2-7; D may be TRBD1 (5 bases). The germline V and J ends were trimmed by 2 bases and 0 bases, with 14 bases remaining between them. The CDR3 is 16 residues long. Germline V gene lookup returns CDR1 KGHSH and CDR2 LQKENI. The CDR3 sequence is CASSPKEQTVSYEQYF. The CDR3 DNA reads TGTGCCAGCTCACCAAAAGAACAGACAGTCTCCTACGAGCAGTACTTC.